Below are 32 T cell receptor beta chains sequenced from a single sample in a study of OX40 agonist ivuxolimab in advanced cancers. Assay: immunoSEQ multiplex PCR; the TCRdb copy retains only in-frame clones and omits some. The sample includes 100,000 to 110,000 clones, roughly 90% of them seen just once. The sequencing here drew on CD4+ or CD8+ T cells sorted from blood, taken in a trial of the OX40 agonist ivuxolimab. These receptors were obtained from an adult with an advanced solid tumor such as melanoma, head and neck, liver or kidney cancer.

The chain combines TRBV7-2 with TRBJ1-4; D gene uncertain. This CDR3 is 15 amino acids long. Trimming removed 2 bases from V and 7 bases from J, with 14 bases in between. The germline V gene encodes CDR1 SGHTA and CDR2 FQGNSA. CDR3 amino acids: CASSLFGVMGEKLFF. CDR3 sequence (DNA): TGTGCCAGCAGCTTATTCGGTGTGATGGGTGAAAAACTGTTTTTT. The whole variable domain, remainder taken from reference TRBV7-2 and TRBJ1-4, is GAGVSQSPSNKVTEKGKDVELRCDPISGHTALYWYRQSLGQGLEFLIYFQGNSAPDKSGLPSDRFSAERTGGSVSTLTIQRTQQEDSAVYLCASSLFGVMGEKLFFGSGTQLSVL.

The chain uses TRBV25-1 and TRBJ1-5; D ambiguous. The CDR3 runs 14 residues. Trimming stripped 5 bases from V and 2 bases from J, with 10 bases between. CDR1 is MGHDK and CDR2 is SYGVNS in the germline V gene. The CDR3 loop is CASSFMRGNQPQHF. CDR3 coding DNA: TGTGCCAGCAGTTTCATGCGCGGCAATCAGCCCCAGCATTTT.

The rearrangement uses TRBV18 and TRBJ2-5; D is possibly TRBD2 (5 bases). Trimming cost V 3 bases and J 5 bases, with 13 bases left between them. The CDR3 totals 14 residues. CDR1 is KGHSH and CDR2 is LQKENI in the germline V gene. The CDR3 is CASSPWTAGETQYF. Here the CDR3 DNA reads TGTGCCAGCTCACCGTGGACTGCTGGGGAGACCCAGTACTTC.

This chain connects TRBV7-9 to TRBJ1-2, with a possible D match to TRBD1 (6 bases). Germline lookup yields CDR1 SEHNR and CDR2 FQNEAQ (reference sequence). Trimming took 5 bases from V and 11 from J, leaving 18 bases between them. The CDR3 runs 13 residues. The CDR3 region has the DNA TGTGCCAGCAGCCTACAGGGATCTCTAGGGTACACCTTC. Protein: CASSLQGSLGYTF.

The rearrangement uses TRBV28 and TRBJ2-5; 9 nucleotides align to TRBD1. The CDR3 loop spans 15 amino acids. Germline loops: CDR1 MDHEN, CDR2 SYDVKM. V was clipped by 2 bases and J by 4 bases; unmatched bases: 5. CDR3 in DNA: TGTGCCAGCAGTTTAGGGACAGGGATAGGAGAGACCCAGTACTTC. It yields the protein CASSLGTGIGETQYF.

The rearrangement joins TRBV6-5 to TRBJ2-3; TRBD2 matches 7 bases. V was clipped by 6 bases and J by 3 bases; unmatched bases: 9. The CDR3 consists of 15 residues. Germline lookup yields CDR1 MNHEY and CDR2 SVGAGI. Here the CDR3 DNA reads TGTGCCAGCAGGCAGGGCGGGAGTAAAACAGATACGCAGTATTTT. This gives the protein CASRQGGSKTDTQYF.

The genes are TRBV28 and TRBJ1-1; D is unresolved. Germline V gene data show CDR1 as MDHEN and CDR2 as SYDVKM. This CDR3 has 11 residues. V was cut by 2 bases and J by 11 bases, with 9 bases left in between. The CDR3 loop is CASSLRNRAFF. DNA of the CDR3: TGTGCCAGCAGTTTAAGGAATCGTGCTTTCTTT.

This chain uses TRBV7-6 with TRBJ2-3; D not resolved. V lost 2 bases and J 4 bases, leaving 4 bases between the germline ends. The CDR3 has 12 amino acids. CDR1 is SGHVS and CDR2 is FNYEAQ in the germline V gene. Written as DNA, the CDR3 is TGTGCCAGCAGCTTATGGGCAGATACGCAGTATTTT. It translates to CASSLWADTQYF.

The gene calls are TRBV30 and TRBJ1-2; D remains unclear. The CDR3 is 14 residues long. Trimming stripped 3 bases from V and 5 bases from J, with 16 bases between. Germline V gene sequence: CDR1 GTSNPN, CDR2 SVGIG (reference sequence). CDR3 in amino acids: CAWSRKRTLYGYTF. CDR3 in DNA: TGTGCCTGGAGCCGAAAACGGACTTTATATGGCTACACCTTC.

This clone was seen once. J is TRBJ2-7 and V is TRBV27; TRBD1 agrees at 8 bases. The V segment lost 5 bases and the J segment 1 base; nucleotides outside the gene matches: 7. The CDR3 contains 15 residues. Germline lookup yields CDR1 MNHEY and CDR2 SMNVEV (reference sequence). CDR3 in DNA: TGTGCCAGCAGTCTCACAGGGGGAAGTTCCTACGAGCAGTACTTC. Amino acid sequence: CASSLTGGSSYEQYF.

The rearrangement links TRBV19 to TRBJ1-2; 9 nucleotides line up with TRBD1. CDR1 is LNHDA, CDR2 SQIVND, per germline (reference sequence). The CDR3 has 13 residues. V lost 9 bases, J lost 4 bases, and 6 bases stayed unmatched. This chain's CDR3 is CASRQGGSYGYTF. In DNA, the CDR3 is TGTGCCAGCCGACAGGGGGGTTCCTATGGCTACACCTTC.

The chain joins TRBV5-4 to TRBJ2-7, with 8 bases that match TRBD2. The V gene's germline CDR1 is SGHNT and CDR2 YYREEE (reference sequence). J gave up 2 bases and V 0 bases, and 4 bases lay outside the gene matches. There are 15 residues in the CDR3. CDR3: CASSLGRGDAYEQYF. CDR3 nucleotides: TGTGCCAGCAGCTTGGGGCGGGGGGACGCCTACGAGCAGTACTTC.

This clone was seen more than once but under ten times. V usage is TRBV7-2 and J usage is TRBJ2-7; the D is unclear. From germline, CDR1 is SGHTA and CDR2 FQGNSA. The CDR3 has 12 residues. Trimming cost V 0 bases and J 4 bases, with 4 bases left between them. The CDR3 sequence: CASSLAWYEQYF. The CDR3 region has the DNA TGTGCCAGCAGCTTAGCATGGTACGAGCAGTACTTC. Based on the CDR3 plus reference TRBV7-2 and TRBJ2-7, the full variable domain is GAGVSQSPSNKVTEKGKDVELRCDPISGHTALYWYRQSLGQGLEFLIYFQGNSAPDKSGLPSDRFSAERTGGSVSTLTIQRTQQEDSAVYLCASSLAWYEQYFGPGTRLTVT.

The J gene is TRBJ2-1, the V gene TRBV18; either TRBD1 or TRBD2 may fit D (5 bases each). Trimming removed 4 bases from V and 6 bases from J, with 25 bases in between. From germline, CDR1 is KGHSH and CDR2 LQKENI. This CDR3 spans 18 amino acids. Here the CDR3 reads CASSLLARNPTGGNEQFF. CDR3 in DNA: TGTGCCAGCTCACTTCTCGCTAGGAATCCAACTGGGGGCAATGAGCAGTTCTTC.

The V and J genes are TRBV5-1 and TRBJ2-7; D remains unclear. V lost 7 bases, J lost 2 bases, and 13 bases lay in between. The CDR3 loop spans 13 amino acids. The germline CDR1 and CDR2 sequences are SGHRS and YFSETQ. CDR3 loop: CASGPERAYEQYF. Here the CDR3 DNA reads TGCGCCAGCGGGCCTGAAAGAGCCTACGAGCAGTACTTC.

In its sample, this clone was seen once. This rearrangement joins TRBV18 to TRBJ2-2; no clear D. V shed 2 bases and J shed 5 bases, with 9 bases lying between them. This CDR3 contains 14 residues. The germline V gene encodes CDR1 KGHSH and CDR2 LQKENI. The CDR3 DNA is TGTGCCAGCTCACCAGGGCCTAGTACCGGGGAGCTGTTTTTT. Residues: CASSPGPSTGELFF.

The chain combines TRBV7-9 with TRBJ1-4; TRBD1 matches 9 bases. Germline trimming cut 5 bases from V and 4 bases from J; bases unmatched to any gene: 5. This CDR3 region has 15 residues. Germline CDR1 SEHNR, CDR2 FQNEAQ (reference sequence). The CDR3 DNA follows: TGTGCCAGCAGCCCGGGACAGGGCCTTAATGAAAAACTGTTTTTT. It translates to CASSPGQGLNEKLFF.

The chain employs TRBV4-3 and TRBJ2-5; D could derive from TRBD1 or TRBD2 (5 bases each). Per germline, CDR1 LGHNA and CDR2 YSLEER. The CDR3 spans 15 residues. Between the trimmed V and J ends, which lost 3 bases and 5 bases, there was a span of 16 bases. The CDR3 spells CASSQGTEAFETQYF. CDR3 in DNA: TGCGCCAGCAGCCAGGGGACGGAGGCCTTTGAGACCCAGTACTTC.

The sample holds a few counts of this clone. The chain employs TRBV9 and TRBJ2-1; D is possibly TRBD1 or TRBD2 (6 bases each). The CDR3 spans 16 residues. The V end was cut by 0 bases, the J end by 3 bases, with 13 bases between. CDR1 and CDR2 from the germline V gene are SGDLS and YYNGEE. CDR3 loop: CASSVERGGRYNEQFF. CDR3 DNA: TGTGCCAGCAGCGTAGAGCGTGGGGGGCGCTACAATGAGCAGTTCTTC.

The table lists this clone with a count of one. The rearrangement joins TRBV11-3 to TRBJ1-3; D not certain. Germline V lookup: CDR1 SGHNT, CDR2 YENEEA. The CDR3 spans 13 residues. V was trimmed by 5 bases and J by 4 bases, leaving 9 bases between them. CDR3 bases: TGTGCCAGCAGCCATAGACCGGGAAACACCATATATTTT. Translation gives CASSHRPGNTIYF.

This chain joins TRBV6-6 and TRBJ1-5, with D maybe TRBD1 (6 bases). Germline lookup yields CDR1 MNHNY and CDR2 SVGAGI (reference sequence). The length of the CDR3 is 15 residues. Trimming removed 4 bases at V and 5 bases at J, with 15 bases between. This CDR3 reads CASSFSPGQYQPQHF. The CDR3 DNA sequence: TGTGCCAGCAGTTTTTCCCCAGGACAGTATCAGCCCCAGCATTTT.

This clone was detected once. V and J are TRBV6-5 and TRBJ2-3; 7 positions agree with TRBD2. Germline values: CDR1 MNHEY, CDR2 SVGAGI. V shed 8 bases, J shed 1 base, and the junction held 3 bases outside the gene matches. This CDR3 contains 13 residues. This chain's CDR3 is CASGRGGTDTQYF. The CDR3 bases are TGTGCCAGCGGACGGGGGGGCACAGATACGCAGTATTTT.

In DNA form, the CDR3 reads TGTGCCAGCAGTGAGGGGGGGGCGAGCACCTACGAGCAGTACTTC. Translated: CASSEGGASTYEQYF. V and J are TRBV6-1 and TRBJ2-7, with D possibly being TRBD2 (7 bases). The CDR3 loop spans 15 amino acids. CDR1 MNHNS and CDR2 SASEGT come from the germline V gene. Deletions cut 3 bases from V and 2 bases from J, with 14 bases between.

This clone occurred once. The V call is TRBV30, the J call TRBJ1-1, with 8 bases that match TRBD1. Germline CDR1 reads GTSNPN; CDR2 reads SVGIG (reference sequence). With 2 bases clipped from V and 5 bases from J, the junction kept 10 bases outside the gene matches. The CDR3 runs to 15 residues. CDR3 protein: CAWSPGGQGRTEAFF. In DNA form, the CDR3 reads TGTGCCTGGAGTCCAGGAGGACAGGGAAGAACTGAAGCTTTCTTT.

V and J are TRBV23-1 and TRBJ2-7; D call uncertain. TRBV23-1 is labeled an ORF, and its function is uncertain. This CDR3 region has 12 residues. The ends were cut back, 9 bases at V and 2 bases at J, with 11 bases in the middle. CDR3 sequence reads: CARMKGAYEQYF. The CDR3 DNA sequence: TGCGCCAGGATGAAAGGCGCCTACGAGCAGTACTTC.

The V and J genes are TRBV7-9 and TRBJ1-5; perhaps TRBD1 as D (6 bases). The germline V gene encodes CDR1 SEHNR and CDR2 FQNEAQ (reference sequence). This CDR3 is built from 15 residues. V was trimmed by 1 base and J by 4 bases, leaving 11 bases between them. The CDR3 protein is CASSLVGTHNQPQHF. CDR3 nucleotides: TGTGCCAGCAGCTTAGTCGGGACACATAATCAGCCCCAGCATTTT.

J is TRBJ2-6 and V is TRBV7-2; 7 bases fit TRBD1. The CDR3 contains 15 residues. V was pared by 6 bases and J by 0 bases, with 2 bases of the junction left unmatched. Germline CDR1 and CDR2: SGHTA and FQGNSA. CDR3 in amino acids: CASSPGGSGANVLTF. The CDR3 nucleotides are TGTGCCAGCAGTCCAGGGGGCTCTGGGGCCAACGTCCTGACTTTC.

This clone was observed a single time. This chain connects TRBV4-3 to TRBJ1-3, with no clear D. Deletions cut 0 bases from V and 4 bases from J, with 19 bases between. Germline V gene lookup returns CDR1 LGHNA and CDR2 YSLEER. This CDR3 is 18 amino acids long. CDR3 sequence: CASSQESYTGNPGNTIYF. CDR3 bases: TGCGCCAGCAGCCAAGAATCCTACACGGGGAACCCCGGAAACACCATATATTTT.

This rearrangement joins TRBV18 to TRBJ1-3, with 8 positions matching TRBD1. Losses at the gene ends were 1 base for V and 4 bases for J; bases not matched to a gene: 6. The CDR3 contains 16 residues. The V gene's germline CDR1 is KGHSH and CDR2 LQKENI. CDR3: CASSPLTGVRGNTIYF. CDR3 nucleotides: TGTGCCAGCTCACCACTGACAGGGGTGAGAGGAAACACCATATATTTT.

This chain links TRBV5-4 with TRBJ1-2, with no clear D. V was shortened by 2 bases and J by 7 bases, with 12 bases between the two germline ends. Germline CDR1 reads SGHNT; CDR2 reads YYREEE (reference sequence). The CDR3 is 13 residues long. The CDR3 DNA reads TGTGCCAGCAGCTTCCCGGGAGCTTCTGGCTACACCTTC. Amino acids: CASSFPGASGYTF.

The CDR3 is CSIEEHMNTEAFF. The CDR3 DNA sequence: TGCAGCATAGAAGAGCATATGAACACTGAAGCTTTCTTT. The V gene is TRBV29-1, the J gene TRBJ1-1; D unclear. V was shortened by 8 bases and J by 0 bases, with 13 bases between the two germline ends. The CDR3 loop spans 13 amino acids. The germline CDR1 and CDR2 sequences are SQVTM and ANQGSEA.

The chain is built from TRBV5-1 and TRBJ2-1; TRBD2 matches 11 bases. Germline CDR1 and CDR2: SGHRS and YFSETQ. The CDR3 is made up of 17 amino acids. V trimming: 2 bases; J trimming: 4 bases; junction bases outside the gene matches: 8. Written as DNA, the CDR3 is TGCGCCAGCAGCTTACTTCCCGGGACTAGCGGTTACAATGAGCAGTTCTTC. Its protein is CASSLLPGTSGYNEQFF.